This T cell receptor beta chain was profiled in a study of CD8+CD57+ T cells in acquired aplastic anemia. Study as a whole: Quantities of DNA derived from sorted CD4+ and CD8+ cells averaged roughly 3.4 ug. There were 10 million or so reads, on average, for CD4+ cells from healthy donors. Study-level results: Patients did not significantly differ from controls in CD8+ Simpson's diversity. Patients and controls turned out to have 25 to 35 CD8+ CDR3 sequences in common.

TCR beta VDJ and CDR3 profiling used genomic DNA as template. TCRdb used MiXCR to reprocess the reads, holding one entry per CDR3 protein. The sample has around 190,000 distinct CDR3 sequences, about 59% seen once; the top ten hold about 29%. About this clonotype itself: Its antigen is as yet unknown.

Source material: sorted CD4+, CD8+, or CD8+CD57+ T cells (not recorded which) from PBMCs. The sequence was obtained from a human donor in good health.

CDR3 coding DNA: TGTGCCAGCAGACCGTCGACTAGCGGGATTGGATACGAGCAGTACTTC. Translation: CASRPSTSGIGYEQYF. The genes are TRBV6-5 and TRBJ2-7, with TRBD2 matching over 11 bases. After removal of 6 bases from V and 4 bases from J, the junction contained 11 bases not matched to a gene. The germline V gene encodes CDR1 MNHEY and CDR2 SVGAGI. CDR3 size: 16 residues.